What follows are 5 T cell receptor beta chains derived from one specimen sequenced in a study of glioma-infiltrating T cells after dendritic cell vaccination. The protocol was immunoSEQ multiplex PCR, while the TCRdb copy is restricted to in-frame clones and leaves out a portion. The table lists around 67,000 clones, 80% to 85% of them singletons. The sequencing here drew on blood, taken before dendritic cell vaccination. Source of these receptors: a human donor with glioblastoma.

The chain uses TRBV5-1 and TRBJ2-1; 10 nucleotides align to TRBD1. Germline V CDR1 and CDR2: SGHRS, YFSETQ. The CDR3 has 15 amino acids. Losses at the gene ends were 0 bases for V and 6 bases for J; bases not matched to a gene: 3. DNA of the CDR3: TGCGCCAGCAGCTTGGAGGGGACAGGGGTCAATGAGCAGTTCTTC. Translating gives CASSLEGTGVNEQFF.

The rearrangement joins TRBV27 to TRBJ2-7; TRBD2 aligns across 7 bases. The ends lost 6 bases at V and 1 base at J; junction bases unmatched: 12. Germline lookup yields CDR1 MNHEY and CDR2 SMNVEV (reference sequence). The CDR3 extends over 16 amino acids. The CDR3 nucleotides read TGTGCCAGCAGCCATAGTGGGGGGGAGCGGTCCTACGAGCAGTACTTC. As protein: CASSHSGGERSYEQYF.

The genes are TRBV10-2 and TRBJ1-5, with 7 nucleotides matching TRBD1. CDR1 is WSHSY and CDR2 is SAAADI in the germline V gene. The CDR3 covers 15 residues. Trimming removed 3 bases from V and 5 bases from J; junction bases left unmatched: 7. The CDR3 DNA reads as TGCGCCAGCAGTGATAGCTACGACAGGGATCAGCCCCAGCATTTT. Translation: CASSDSYDRDQPQHF.

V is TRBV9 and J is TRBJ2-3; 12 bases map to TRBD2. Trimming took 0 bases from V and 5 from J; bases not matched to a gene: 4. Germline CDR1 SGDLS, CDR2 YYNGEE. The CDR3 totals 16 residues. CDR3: CASSVGPSGGVDTQYF. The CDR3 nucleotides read TGTGCCAGCAGCGTAGGTCCTAGCGGGGGGGTAGATACGCAGTATTTT.

CDR3 protein: CASSEFTQKNTEAFF. CDR3 nucleotide sequence: TGTGCCAGCAGTGAATTTACGCAGAAAAACACTGAAGCTTTCTTT. The chain links TRBV6-1 to TRBJ1-1; no clear D. Germline V gene data show CDR1 as MNHNS and CDR2 as SASEGT. The CDR3 totals 15 residues. The V gene lost 2 bases and the J gene lost 2 bases, with 12 bases spanning the gap.